Below, 9 T cell receptor beta chains from the same sample are listed, as sequenced in a study of memory CD4+ T cells and cytomegalovirus serostatus. Single viable CD3+CD4+CD8-CD45RO+ cells were sorted as the memory CD4+ T cells. Repertoires were generated with immunoSEQ multiplex PCR, while TCRdb's copy carries only in-frame clones and drops some. The repertoire holds about 45,000 clones, with over 65% as singletons. Source material: memory CD4+ T cells from blood. The receptor set was obtained from an adult in good health and CMV-seronegative.

V gene TRBV29-1 combines with J gene TRBJ1-1; D uncertain. The CDR3 covers 14 residues. The V end was cut by 3 bases, the J end by 4 bases, with 15 bases between. The germline V gene has CDR1 SQVTM and CDR2 ANQGSEA. The CDR3 protein is CSVDRRSDGTEAFF. The CDR3 DNA sequence: TGCAGCGTTGATCGGCGCAGCGATGGCACTGAAGCTTTCTTT.

The chain links TRBV7-3 to TRBJ2-2; weak D call: TRBD1 (5 bases). This CDR3 has 12 amino acids. Germline V gene lookup returns CDR1 SGHTA and CDR2 FQGTGA. V was pared by 8 bases and J by 6 bases, with 10 bases between. The CDR3 region is CASAGSPGELFF. The CDR3 DNA reads TGTGCCAGCGCAGGGTCCCCCGGGGAGCTGTTTTTT.

This clone ranks as medium-sized. This chain joins TRBV9 and TRBJ2-3, with D unresolved. The CDR3 loop spans 16 amino acids. From germline, CDR1 is SGDLS and CDR2 YYNGEE. V lost 5 bases and J 0 bases, leaving 16 bases between the germline ends. DNA for the CDR3: TGTGCCAGCAGTCCACTTGTAGGGATAAGCACAGATACGCAGTATTTT. It codes for CASSPLVGISTDTQYF.

The rearrangement joins TRBV5-1 to TRBJ1-2, with a possible D match to TRBD1 (5 bases). The germline CDR1 and CDR2 sequences are SGHRS and YFSETQ. The CDR3 sequence is 13 residues long. Between the trimmed V and J ends, which lost 5 bases and 1 base, there was a span of 9 bases. The CDR3 here is CASRPGLNYGYTF. The CDR3 DNA reads as TGCGCCAGCAGGCCGGGACTTAACTATGGCTACACCTTC. The full variable domain, rest sourced from reference TRBV5-1 and TRBJ1-2, is KAGVTQTPRYLIKTRGQQVTLSCSPISGHRSVSWYQQTPGQGLQFLFEYFSETQRNKGNFPGRFSGRQFSNSRSEMNVSTLELGDSALYLCASRPGLNYGYTFGSGTRLTVV.

The chain has TRBV6-6 and TRBJ2-1; the D gene is possibly TRBD2 (6 bases). CDR1 and CDR2 from the germline V gene are MNHNY and SVGAGI (reference sequence). The CDR3 contains 16 residues. V shed 4 bases and J shed 4 bases, with 17 bases lying between them. In DNA form, the CDR3 reads TGTGCCAGCAGTTCGCCGAGGAGGGCCTCATACAATGAGCAGTTCTTC. Its translation: CASSSPRRASYNEQFF.

This clone has more than one count but fewer than ten. The chain combines TRBV5-1 with TRBJ1-4; 11 nucleotides line up with TRBD1. The CDR3 has 15 residues. The junction had 5 bases not matched to a gene; V was cut back by 3 bases and J by 7 bases. Germline values: CDR1 SGHRS, CDR2 YFSETQ. The CDR3 region is CASSSGQGASEKLFF. The DNA for the CDR3 is TGCGCCAGCAGCTCAGGACAGGGGGCTAGTGAAAAACTGTTTTTT.

The chain carries TRBV6-5 and TRBJ2-1; D is uncertain. V shed 2 bases and J shed 9 bases, with 14 bases lying between them. The germline V gene has CDR1 MNHEY and CDR2 SVGAGI. The CDR3 covers 14 residues. DNA of the CDR3: TGTGCCAGCAGTTACGCGTACTCGAATGGTGAGCAGTTCTTC. Protein product: CASSYAYSNGEQFF.

CDR3 nucleotides: TGTGCCAGTAGTGGGCGGCGCGAGCAGTACTTC. Translation: CASSGRREQYF. The chain links TRBV19 to TRBJ2-7; D unresolved. V shed 5 bases and J shed 6 bases, with 8 bases lying between them. Germline V gene data show CDR1 as LNHDA and CDR2 as SQIVND (reference sequence). There are 11 residues in the CDR3. The entire variable domain, with the rest obtained from reference TRBV19 and TRBJ2-7, is as follows: DGGITQSPKYLFRKEGQNVTLSCEQNLNHDAMYWYRQDPGQGLRLIYYSQIVNDFQKGDIAEGYSVSREKKESFPLTVTSAQKNPTAFYLCASSGRREQYFGPGTRLTVT.

The genes are TRBV19 and TRBJ2-2; 10 positions agree with TRBD1. V gave up 5 bases and J gave up 5 bases; unmatched junction bases: 5. CDR3 length: 15 amino acids. Germline V CDR1 and CDR2: LNHDA, SQIVND (reference sequence). The CDR3 DNA is TGTGCCAGTAGTTCGGACAGGGGGGTAACCGGGGAGCTGTTTTTT. This sequence encodes CASSSDRGVTGELFF. Complete variable domain (other parts from reference TRBV19 and TRBJ2-2): DGGITQSPKYLFRKEGQNVTLSCEQNLNHDAMYWYRQDPGQGLRLIYYSQIVNDFQKGDIAEGYSVSREKKESFPLTVTSAQKNPTAFYLCASSSDRGVTGELFFGEGSRLTVL.